This entry lists 23 T cell receptor beta chains sequenced from one sample in a study of T cell responses to AZD1222 COVID-19 vaccine. Libraries were prepared by immunoSEQ multiplex PCR; TCRdb keeps only in-frame clonotypes and omits some of them. The sample consists of under 200,000 clones, 90% to 95% of them appearing once. This specimen consisted of peripheral blood, obtained 28 days after the second dose of the MenACWY control vaccine. Receptors originate from an adult who received the MenACWY meningococcal vaccine as a control.

The rearrangement links TRBV6-1 to TRBJ1-1, with 7 nucleotides matching TRBD1. V dropped 0 bases and J dropped 5; count of bases not matched to a gene: 6. The length of the CDR3 is 15 residues. The germline V gene has CDR1 MNHNS and CDR2 SASEGT. CDR3 region: CASSEAGQGGTEAFF. The CDR3 nucleotides are TGTGCCAGCAGTGAAGCAGGGCAGGGGGGAACTGAAGCTTTCTTT.

The V call is TRBV11-2, the J call TRBJ2-7; 8 bases map to TRBD2. The junction had 15 bases not matched to a gene; V was cut back by 5 bases and J by 12 bases. Germline V gene data show CDR1 as SGHAT and CDR2 as FQNNGV. This CDR3 region has 14 residues. This CDR3 reads CASSQSGTSSPRYF. The CDR3 DNA is TGTGCCAGCAGCCAGTCCGGGACTAGTTCTCCGCGGTACTTC.

The count of this clone is one. The V gene is TRBV14, the J gene TRBJ2-7; D gene unclear. The CDR3 covers 12 residues. With 0 bases removed from V and 7 bases from J, the gap between germline ends came to 7 bases. The germline V gene encodes CDR1 SGHDN and CDR2 FVKESK. The CDR3 reads CASSQDRWEQYF. The CDR3 region has the DNA TGTGCCAGCAGCCAAGATAGATGGGAGCAGTACTTC.

The J gene is TRBJ1-6, the V gene TRBV28, with TRBD1 as a possible D gene (5 bases). The CDR3 is 15 amino acids. Trimming took off 6 bases at V and 13 bases at J, with 22 bases between the two ends. Germline V gene data show CDR1 as MDHEN and CDR2 as SYDVKM. The CDR3 spells CASRRNGPTGAPLHF. In nucleotides, the CDR3 is TGTGCCAGCAGGAGAAACGGGCCCACCGGGGCGCCCCTCCACTTT.

V is TRBV25-1 and J is TRBJ2-3, with D perhaps TRBD2 (5 bases). Germline CDR1 MGHDK, CDR2 SYGVNS. The CDR3 contains 13 residues. V was trimmed by 6 bases and J by 0 bases, leaving 7 bases between them. CDR3 bases: TGTGCCAGCAGACGGACTAGCACAGATACGCAGTATTTT. Protein sequence: CASRRTSTDTQYF. Full variable domain (missing parts from reference TRBV25-1 and TRBJ2-3): EADIYQTPRYLVIGTGKKITLECSQTMGHDKMYWYQQDPGMELHLIHYSYGVNSTEKGDLSSESTVSRIRTEHFPLTLESARPSHTSQYLCASRRTSTDTQYFGPGTRLTVL.

The chain couples TRBV19 to TRBJ1-5; D unresolved. This CDR3 is 12 amino acids long. Trimming removed 1 base from V and 7 bases from J, with 5 bases in between. Per germline, CDR1 LNHDA and CDR2 SQIVND (reference sequence). The CDR3 nucleotides read TGTGCCAGTAGTATAGGGGGACAGCCCCAGCATTTT. It encodes CASSIGGQPQHF.

V is TRBV29-1 and J is TRBJ2-7; 13 bases are a match to TRBD2. Per the germline V gene, CDR1 is SQVTM and CDR2 is ANQGSEA. Trimming cost V 7 bases and J 6 bases; bases outside gene matches: 3. The CDR3 loop spans 12 amino acids. CDR3 loop: CSGLAGGGEQYF. In DNA, the CDR3 is TGCAGCGGACTAGCGGGAGGTGGCGAGCAGTACTTC.

With regard to this clone: The identical CDR3 is also encoded by other nucleotide sequences in the sample. The rearrangement links TRBV7-2 to TRBJ1-5; 7 positions match TRBD1. The CDR3 is made up of 15 amino acids. Unmatched junction bases numbered 2, after V lost 0 bases and J lost 3 bases. The germline V gene has CDR1 SGHTA and CDR2 FQGNSA. Here the CDR3 reads CASSLAGQPNQPQHF. In DNA form, the CDR3 reads TGTGCCAGCAGCTTAGCGGGACAGCCCAATCAGCCCCAGCATTTT.

The chain recombines TRBV6-2 or TRBV6-3 with TRBJ1-2, with 8 bases identical to TRBD1. Germline V gives CDR1 MNHEY, CDR2 SVGEGT. There are 12 residues in the CDR3. Trimming removed 4 bases from V and 8 bases from J; junction bases left unmatched: 3. The CDR3, as DNA: TGTGCCAGCAGTTTGGACAGGGTCGGCTACACCTTC. This translates into CASSLDRVGYTF.

The genes are TRBV18 and TRBJ1-2, with D hard to call. CDR1 KGHSH and CDR2 LQKENI come from the germline V gene. Trimming cost V 2 bases and J 6 bases, with 10 bases left between them. The CDR3 runs 13 residues. DNA of the CDR3: TGTGCCAGCTCACCAGACACGAAACATGGCTACACCTTC. This gives the protein CASSPDTKHGYTF.

The rearrangement uses TRBV7-9 and TRBJ1-4, with a tentative D call TRBD1 (6 bases). V was shortened by 5 bases and J by 0 bases, with 13 bases between the two germline ends. From germline, CDR1 is SEHNR and CDR2 FQNEAQ (reference sequence). The CDR3 is 16 residues long. CDR3 sequence (DNA): TGTGCCAGCAGCGAAGGGACATATTCAACTAATGAAAAACTGTTTTTT. Its translation is CASSEGTYSTNEKLFF.

The CDR3: CASSQADRGLGETQYF. The CDR3 DNA reads TGTGCCAGCAGCCAAGCGGACAGGGGGCTAGGAGAGACCCAGTACTTC. V usage is TRBV4-2 and J usage is TRBJ2-5, with 11 bases identical to TRBD1. Germline V CDR1 and CDR2: LGHNA, YNFKEQ. The length of the CDR3 is 16 residues. J was trimmed by 4 bases and V by 1 base; bases with no gene match: 5.

To note about this clone: Other nucleotide sequences from this sample produce the same CDR3. This chain connects TRBV19 to TRBJ1-2; TRBD1 matches 7 bases. Trimming cost V 5 bases and J 3 bases; bases outside gene matches: 3. From germline, CDR1 is LNHDA and CDR2 SQIVND (reference sequence). The CDR3 consists of 13 residues. The CDR3 reads CASSFRGDYGYTF. The CDR3 DNA sequence: TGTGCCAGTAGTTTCAGGGGGGACTATGGCTACACCTTC. The complete variable domain, with remaining parts taken from reference TRBV19 and TRBJ1-2, reads DGGITQSPKYLFRKEGQNVTLSCEQNLNHDAMYWYRQDPGQGLRLIYYSQIVNDFQKGDIAEGYSVSREKKESFPLTVTSAQKNPTAFYLCASSFRGDYGYTFGSGTRLTVV.

The CDR3 reads CASSLDAAGNEQFF. The CDR3 DNA reads TGTGCCAGCAGCCTGGACGCCGCAGGGAATGAGCAGTTCTTC. The chain couples TRBV6-2 or TRBV6-3 to TRBJ2-1, with TRBD1 as a possible D gene (5 bases). V was shortened by 6 bases and J by 7 bases, with 16 bases between the two germline ends. The V gene's germline CDR1 is MNHEY and CDR2 SVGEGT. The CDR3 sequence is 14 residues long.

The CDR3 DNA reads as TGCGCCAGCAGGATAACGGGGGACACTGAAGCTTTCTTT. Protein product: CASRITGDTEAFF. This chain connects TRBV5-1 to TRBJ1-1; a weak D match, TRBD1 (5 bases). This CDR3 region has 13 residues. With 5 bases removed from V and 3 bases from J, the gap between germline ends came to 11 bases. Per germline, CDR1 SGHRS and CDR2 YFSETQ.

This clone was seen a few times. The gene calls are TRBV7-9 and TRBJ2-7; TRBD2 agrees at 7 bases. CDR3 length equals 12 residues. Trimming took 5 bases from V and 3 from J; bases not matched to a gene: 1. Germline-derived CDR1 and CDR2 are SEHNR and FQNEAQ (reference sequence). For the CDR3, the DNA is TGTGCCAGCAGCCCGGGGGGCTACGAGCAGTACTTC. It specifies CASSPGGYEQYF.

V is TRBV28 and J is TRBJ1-4, with 7 nucleotides matching TRBD1. This CDR3 has 15 amino acids. CDR1 MDHEN and CDR2 SYDVKM come from the germline V gene. After removal of 6 bases from V and 8 bases from J, the junction contained 12 bases not matched to a gene. The CDR3: CASSPIEGAVEKLFF. In nucleotides, the CDR3 is TGTGCCAGCAGCCCGATAGAGGGGGCGGTCGAAAAACTGTTTTTT.

This chain uses TRBV5-5 with TRBJ1-6; D is possibly TRBD1 (5 bases). The CDR3 loop spans 16 amino acids. The germline gives CDR1 SGHKS, CDR2 YYEKEE (reference sequence). V shed 4 bases and J shed 1 base, with 12 bases lying between them. CDR3 sequence reads: CASSPLWGSYNSPLHF. The CDR3 coding sequence is TGTGCCAGCAGCCCCCTTTGGGGGTCCTATAATTCACCCCTCCACTTT.

The chain couples TRBV9 to TRBJ2-7, with D maybe TRBD1 (5 bases). V was clipped by 1 base and J by 3 bases, with 14 bases between them. Germline V gives CDR1 SGDLS, CDR2 YYNGEE. There are 15 residues in the CDR3. The CDR3 here is CASSVSQGTFYEQYF. CDR3 sequence (DNA): TGTGCCAGCAGCGTATCCCAGGGAACGTTCTACGAGCAGTACTTC.

The chain recombines TRBV24-1 with TRBJ2-1; TRBD2 matches 7 bases. The ends lost 4 bases at V and 1 base at J; junction bases unmatched: 15. This CDR3 spans 19 amino acids. Germline-derived CDR1 and CDR2 are KGHDR and SFDVKD. CDR3 in amino acids: CATSDLGRGGISSYNEQFF. CDR3 sequence (DNA): TGTGCCACCAGTGACCTGGGGAGGGGCGGGATATCGTCCTACAATGAGCAGTTCTTC.

This chain uses TRBV15 with TRBJ2-7; 10 bases are a match to TRBD2. Trimming cost V 3 bases and J 3 bases; bases outside gene matches: 8. Looked up from germline, CDR1 is LNHNV and CDR2 is YYDKDF (reference sequence). The CDR3 is made up of 16 amino acids. Here the CDR3 reads CATSSRTGLAVYEQYF. The CDR3 DNA sequence: TGTGCCACCAGCAGCCGGACAGGACTAGCGGTCTACGAGCAGTACTTC.

This clone was detected once. The J gene is TRBJ1-1, the V gene TRBV1. TRBV1 is recorded as a pseudogene. CDR3 length: 17 amino acids. This CDR3 reads CTSSQGRREGPDTEAFF. CDR3 nucleotides: TGCACCAGCAGCCAAGGTCGCAGGGAGGGTCCGGACACTGAAGCTTTCTTT.

The rearrangement links TRBV7-2 to TRBJ1-6, with 8 bases aligning to TRBD1. CDR1 is SGHTA and CDR2 is FQGNSA in the germline V gene. J gave up 10 bases and V 3 bases, and 8 bases lay outside the gene matches. CDR3 length: 15 residues. CDR3 in amino acids: CASSLQGAGESPLHF. The CDR3 DNA sequence: TGTGCCAGCAGCTTGCAGGGGGCGGGAGAATCACCCCTCCACTTT.